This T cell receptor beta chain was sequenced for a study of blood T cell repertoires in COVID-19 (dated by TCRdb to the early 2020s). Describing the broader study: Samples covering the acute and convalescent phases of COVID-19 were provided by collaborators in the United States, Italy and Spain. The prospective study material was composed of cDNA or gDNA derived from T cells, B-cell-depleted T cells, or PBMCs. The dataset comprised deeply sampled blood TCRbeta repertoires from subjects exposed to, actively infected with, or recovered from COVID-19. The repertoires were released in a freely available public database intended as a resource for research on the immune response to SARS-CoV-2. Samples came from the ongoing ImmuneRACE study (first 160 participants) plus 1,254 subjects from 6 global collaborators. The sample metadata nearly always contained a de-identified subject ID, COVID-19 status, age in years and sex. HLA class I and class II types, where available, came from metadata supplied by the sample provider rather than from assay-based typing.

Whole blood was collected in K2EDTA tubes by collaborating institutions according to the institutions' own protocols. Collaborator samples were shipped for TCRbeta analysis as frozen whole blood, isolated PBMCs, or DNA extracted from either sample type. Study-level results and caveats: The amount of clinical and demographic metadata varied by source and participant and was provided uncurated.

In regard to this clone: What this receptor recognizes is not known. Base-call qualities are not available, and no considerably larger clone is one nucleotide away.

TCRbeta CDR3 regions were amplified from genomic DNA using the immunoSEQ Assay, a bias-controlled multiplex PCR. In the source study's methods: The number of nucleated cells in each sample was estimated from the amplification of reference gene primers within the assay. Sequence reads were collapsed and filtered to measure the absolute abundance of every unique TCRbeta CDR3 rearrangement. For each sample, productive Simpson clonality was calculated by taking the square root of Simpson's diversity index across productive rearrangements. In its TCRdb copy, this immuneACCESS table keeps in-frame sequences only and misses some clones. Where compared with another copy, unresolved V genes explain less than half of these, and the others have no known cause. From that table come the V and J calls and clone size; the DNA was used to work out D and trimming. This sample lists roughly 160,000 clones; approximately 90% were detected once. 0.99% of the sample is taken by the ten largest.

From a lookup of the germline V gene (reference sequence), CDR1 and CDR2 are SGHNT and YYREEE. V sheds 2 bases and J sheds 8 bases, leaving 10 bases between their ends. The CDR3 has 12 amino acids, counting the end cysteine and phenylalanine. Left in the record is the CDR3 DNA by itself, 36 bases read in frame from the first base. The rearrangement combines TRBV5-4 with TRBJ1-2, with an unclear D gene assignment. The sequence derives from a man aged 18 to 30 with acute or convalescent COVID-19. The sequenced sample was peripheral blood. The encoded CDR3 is CASSLSSYGYTF. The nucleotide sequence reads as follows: TGTGCCAGCAGCTTAAGTAGTTACGGCTACACCTTC.